Included here is one T cell receptor (beta chain) sequence, with context. The antigen this receptor binds is unknown. No qualities accompany the bases; no much larger clone lies one base away. TCRbeta CDR3 regions were amplified from genomic DNA using the immunoSEQ Assay, a bias-controlled multiplex PCR. From the authors' description of their analysis: The number of nucleated cells in each sample was estimated from the amplification of reference gene primers within the assay. Sequence reads were collapsed and filtered to measure the absolute abundance of every unique TCRbeta CDR3 rearrangement. Productive Simpson clonality was computed per sample as the square root of Simpson's diversity index over productive rearrangements. TCRdb's version of the immuneACCESS table is confined to in-frame rearrangements and falls short of the full clone set. An unresolved V gene accounts for under half of the shortfall where checked; the remainder is of unknown origin. V, J and clone size are taken as reported in that table, and D and trimming were inferred from the DNA itself. The sample contains some 260,000 clones, over 80% of them found a single time. About 10% of the sample goes to the ten largest clones.

V is trimmed back by 3 bases and J by 0 bases, and the junction contains 13 bases that no gene match accounts for. Inclusive of the bounding cysteine and phenylalanine, the CDR3 is 20 residues long. Of all the DNA, just the CDR3 is kept, 60 bases in frame from base 1. For CDR1 and CDR2, the germline V gene lists KGHSH and LQKENI. This sample was included in a study of blood T cell repertoires in COVID-19 (dated by TCRdb to the early 2020s). Looking at the study overall: Samples from collaborators originated in the United States, Italy and Spain and spanned both the acute and convalescent phases of COVID-19. Deeply sampled blood TCRbeta repertoires from subjects exposed to, actively infected with, or recovered from COVID-19 were included in the dataset. The repertoires were made available in a free public database intended to serve as a resource for research on the immune response to SARS-CoV-2. A de-identified subject ID, COVID-19 status, age in years and sex were almost always included in the sample metadata. Where HLA class I and class II types were available, the types were taken from metadata supplied by the sample provider, not from assay-based typing. Samples came from the ongoing ImmuneRACE study (first 160 participants) plus 1,254 subjects from 6 global collaborators. The material from the prospective study consisted of cDNA or gDNA derived from T cells, B-cell-depleted T cells, or PBMCs. The research as a whole found: How much clinical and demographic metadata was included differed by source and by participant, and the metadata was provided uncurated.

In Seattle, one collaborating source enrolled patients while the infection was active and tracked those patients longitudinally over the course of disease. Collaborating institutions collected whole blood in K2EDTA tubes following their own protocols. Collaborator samples were shipped for TCRbeta analysis as frozen whole blood, isolated PBMCs, or DNA extracted from either sample type. The V and J genes are TRBV18 and TRBJ2-4, and 11 junction bases match TRBD2. The sequencing sample was made of peripheral blood. This sequence originates from a woman in her 70s with COVID-19, enrolled during active disease. The CDR3 protein sequence reads: CASSPIAGGQLPLAKNIQYF. The sequenced DNA: TGTGCCAGCTCACCGATAGCGGGAGGGCAGCTACCCTTAGCCAAAAACATTCAGTACTTC.